This TCR beta chain was profiled in a study of blood T cell repertoires in COVID-19. As for the study in general: From the United States, Italy and Spain came samples of acute and convalescent COVID-19.

V lost 6 bases and J lost 7, with 13 bases in between. In germline, CDR1 is LNHDA, CDR2 SQIVND (reference sequence). The CDR3 is made up of 14 amino acids. Authors' analysis steps: Amplification from reference gene primers served as the basis for estimated nucleated cell counts. The table came from immunoSEQ multiplex PCR; TCRdb's copy has only in-frame clones and leaves some out. The V and J calls and clone size are taken from that table; D and trimming were inferred from the DNA. The sample lists 250,000 to 350,000 clones, approximately 91% occurring once. The chain carries TRBV19 and TRBJ2-6; D ambiguous. Sequenced material: peripheral blood. The receptor was derived from a woman aged 30 to 39 with COVID-19, enrolled during active disease. The chain's CDR3 is CASRVSLAANVLTF. CDR3 DNA sequence: TGTGCCAGTAGGGTTTCTCTGGCCGCCAACGTCCTGACTTTC. The variable domain in full, with the rest retrieved from reference TRBV19 and TRBJ2-6, is DGGITQSPKYLFRKEGQNVTLSCEQNLNHDAMYWYRQDPGQGLRLIYYSQIVNDFQKGDIAEGYSVSREKKESFPLTVTSAQKNPTAFYLCASRVSLAANVLTFGAGSRLTVL.